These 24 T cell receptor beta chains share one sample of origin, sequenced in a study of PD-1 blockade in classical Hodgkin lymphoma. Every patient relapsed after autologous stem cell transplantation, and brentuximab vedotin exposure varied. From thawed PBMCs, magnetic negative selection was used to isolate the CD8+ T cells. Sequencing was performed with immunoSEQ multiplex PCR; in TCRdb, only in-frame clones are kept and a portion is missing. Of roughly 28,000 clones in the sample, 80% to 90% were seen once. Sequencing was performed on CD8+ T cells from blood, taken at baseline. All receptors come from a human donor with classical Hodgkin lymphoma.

The CDR3, as DNA: TGTGCCAGCAGCTTAGCACCACAGAAGGGAACAGATGGCTACACCTTC. Protein product: CASSLAPQKGTDGYTF. The chain recombines TRBV7-9 with TRBJ1-2, with D uncertain. Trimming removed 0 bases from V and 6 bases from J, with 17 bases in between. Germline lookup yields CDR1 SEHNR and CDR2 FQNEAQ (reference sequence). CDR3 length equals 16 residues.

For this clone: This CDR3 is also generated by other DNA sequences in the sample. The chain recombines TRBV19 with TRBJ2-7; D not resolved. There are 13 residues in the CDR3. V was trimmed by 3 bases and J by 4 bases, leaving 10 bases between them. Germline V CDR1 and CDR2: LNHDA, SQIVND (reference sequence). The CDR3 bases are TGTGCCAGTAGTATCAGCCTTTCGTACGAGCAGTACTTC. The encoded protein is CASSISLSYEQYF.

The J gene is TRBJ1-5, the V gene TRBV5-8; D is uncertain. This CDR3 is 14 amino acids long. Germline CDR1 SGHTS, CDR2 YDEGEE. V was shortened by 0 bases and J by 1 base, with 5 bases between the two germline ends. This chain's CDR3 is CASSLGGSNQPQHF. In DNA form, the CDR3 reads TGTGCCAGCAGCTTGGGTGGGAGCAATCAGCCCCAGCATTTT. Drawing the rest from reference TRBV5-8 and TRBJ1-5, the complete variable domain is EAGVTQSPTHLIKTRGQQATLRCSPISGHTSVYWYQQALGLGLQFLLWYDEGEERNRGNFPPRFSGRQFPNYSSELNVNALELEDSALYLCASSLGGSNQPQHFGDGTRLSIL.

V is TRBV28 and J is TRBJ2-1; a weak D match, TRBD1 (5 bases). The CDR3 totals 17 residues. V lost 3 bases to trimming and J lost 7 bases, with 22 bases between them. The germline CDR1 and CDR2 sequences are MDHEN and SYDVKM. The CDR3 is CASSFSFLGQSANEQFF. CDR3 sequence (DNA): TGTGCCAGCAGTTTCTCATTCCTGGGGCAGTCGGCGAATGAGCAGTTCTTC.

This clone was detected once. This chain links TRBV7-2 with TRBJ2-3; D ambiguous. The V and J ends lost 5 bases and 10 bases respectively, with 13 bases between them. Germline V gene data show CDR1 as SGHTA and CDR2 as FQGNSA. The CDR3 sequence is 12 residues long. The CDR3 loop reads CASSPRVFPQYF. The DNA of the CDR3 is TGTGCCAGCAGCCCTCGAGTCTTCCCGCAGTATTTT.

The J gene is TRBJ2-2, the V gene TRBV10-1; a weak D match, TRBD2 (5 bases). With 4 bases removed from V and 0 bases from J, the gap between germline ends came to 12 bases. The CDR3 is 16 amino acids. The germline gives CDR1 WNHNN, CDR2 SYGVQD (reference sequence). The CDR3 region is CASSGVHGANTGELFF. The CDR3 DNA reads TGCGCCAGCAGTGGGGTGCACGGGGCGAACACCGGGGAGCTGTTTTTT.

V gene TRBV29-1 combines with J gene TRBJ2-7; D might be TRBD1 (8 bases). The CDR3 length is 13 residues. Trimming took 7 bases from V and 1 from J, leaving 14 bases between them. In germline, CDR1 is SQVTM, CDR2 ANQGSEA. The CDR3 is CSGQGRESYEQYF. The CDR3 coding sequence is TGCAGCGGACAGGGGAGGGAGTCCTACGAGCAGTACTTC.

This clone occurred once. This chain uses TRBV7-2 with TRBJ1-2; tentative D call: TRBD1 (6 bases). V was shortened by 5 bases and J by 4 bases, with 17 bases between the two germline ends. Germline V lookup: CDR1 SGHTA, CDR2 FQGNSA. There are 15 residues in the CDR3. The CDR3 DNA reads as TGTGCCAGCAGCATAAGGACAGATTACACCTATGGCTACACCTTC. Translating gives CASSIRTDYTYGYTF.

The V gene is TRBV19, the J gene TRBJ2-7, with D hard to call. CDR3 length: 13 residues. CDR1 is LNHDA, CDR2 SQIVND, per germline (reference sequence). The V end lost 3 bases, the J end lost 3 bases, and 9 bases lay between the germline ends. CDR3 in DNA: TGTGCCAGTAGTATTCTTCCGGACTACGAGCAGTACTTC. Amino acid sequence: CASSILPDYEQYF.

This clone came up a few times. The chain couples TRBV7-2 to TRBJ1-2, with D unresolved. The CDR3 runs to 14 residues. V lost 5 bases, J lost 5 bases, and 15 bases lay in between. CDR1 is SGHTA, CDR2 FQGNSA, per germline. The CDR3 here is CASSPMRVDYGYTF. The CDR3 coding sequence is TGTGCCAGCAGCCCGATGAGGGTGGATTATGGCTACACCTTC.

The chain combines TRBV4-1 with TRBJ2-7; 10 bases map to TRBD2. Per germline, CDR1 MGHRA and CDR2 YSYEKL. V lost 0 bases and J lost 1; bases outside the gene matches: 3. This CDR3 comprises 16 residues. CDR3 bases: TGCGCCAGCAGCCAAGATCCTAGCGGGAGATCCTACGAGCAGTACTTC. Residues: CASSQDPSGRSYEQYF.

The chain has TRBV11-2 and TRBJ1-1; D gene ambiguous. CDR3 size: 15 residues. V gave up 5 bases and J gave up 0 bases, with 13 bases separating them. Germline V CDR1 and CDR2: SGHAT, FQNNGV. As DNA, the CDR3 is TGTGCCAGCAGCATCAGAAATTCTATGAACACTGAAGCTTTCTTT. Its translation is CASSIRNSMNTEAFF.

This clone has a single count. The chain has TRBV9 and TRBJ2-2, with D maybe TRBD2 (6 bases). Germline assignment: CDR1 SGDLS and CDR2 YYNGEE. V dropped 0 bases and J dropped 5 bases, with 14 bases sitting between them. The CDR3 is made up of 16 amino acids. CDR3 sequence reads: CASSVASPGGTGELFF. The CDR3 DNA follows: TGTGCCAGCAGCGTAGCCAGCCCCGGAGGGACCGGGGAGCTGTTTTTT.

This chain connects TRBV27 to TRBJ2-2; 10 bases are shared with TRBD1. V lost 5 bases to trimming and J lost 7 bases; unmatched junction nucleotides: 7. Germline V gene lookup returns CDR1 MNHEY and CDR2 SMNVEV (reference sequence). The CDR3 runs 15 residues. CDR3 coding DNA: TGTGCCAGCAGTACGACAGGGGGCGCGGACGGGGAGCTGTTTTTT. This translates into CASSTTGGADGELFF.

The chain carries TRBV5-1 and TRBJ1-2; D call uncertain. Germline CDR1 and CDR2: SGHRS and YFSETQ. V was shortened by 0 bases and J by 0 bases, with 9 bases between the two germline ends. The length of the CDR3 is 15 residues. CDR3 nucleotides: TGCGCCAGCAGCTTGGAAACTCTGACTAACTATGGCTACACCTTC. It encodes CASSLETLTNYGYTF.

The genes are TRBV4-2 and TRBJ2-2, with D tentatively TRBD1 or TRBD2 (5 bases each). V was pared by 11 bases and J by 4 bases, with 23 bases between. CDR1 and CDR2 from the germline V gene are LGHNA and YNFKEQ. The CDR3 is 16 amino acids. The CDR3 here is CARYRGRSRSTGELFF. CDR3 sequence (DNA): TGTGCCCGATACCGGGGCAGGAGCCGATCCACCGGGGAGCTGTTTTTT.

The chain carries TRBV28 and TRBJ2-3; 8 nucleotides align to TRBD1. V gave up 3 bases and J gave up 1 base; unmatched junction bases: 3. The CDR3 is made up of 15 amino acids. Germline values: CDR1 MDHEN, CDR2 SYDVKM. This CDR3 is CASSFPGQGTDTQYF. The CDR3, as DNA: TGTGCCAGCAGTTTTCCGGGACAGGGCACAGATACGCAGTATTTT.

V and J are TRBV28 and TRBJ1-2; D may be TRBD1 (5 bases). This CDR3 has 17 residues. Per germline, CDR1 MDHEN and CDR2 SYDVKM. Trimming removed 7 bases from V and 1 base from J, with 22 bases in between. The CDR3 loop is CASTNQPPDSVNYGYTF. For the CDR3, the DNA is TGTGCCAGCACCAACCAACCCCCAGACAGCGTTAACTATGGCTACACCTTC.

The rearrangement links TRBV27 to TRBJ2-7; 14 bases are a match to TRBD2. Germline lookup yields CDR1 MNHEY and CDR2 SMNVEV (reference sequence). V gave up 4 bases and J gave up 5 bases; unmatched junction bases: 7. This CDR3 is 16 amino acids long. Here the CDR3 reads CASSYRLAGGPNEQYF. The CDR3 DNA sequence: TGTGCCAGCAGTTACCGACTAGCGGGAGGGCCCAACGAGCAGTACTTC.

The CDR3: CASRRDRGAGANVLTF. The CDR3, as DNA: TGTGCCAGCAGGAGGGACAGGGGGGCTGGGGCCAACGTCCTGACTTTC. This chain joins TRBV27 and TRBJ2-6, with 11 positions matching TRBD1. V dropped 6 bases and J dropped 2; count of bases not matched to a gene: 3. Germline-derived CDR1 and CDR2 are MNHEY and SMNVEV (reference sequence). This CDR3 spans 16 amino acids.

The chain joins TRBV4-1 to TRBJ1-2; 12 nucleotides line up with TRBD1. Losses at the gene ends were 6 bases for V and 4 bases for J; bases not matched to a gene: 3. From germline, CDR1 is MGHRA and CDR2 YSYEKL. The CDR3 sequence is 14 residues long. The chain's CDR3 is CASRGQGAVYGYTF. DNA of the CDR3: TGCGCCAGCAGGGGACAGGGGGCCGTCTATGGCTACACCTTC.

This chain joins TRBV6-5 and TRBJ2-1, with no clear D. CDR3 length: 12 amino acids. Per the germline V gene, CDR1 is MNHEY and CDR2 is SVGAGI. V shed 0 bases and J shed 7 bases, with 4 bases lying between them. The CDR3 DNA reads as TGTGCCAGCAGTTACTCAGTTAATGAGCAGTTCTTC. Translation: CASSYSVNEQFF.

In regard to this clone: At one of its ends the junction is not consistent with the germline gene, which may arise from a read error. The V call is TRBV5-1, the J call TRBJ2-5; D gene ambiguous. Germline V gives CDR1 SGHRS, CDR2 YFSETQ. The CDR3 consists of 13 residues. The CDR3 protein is CASNLGNQETQYF. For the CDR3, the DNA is TGCGCCAGCAACTTGGGAAACCAAGAGACCCAGTACTTC.

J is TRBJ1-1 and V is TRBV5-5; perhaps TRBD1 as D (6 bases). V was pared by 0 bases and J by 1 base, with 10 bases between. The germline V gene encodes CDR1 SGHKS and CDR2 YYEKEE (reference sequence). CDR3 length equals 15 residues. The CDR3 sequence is CASSLARGQNTEAFF. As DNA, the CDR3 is TGTGCCAGCAGCTTGGCACGGGGGCAGAACACTGAAGCTTTCTTT.